This TCR beta chain was sequenced during a study of blood T cell repertoires in COVID-19. Study details: COVID-19 samples from acute and convalescent phases originated in the United States, Italy and Spain. In each case, the material was cDNA or gDNA derived from T cells, B-cell-depleted T cells, or PBMCs.

Trimming removed 3 bases at V and 3 bases at J, with 12 bases between. The CDR3 sequence is 14 residues long. Germline CDR1 is DFQATT and CDR2 is SNEGSKA (reference sequence). Original analysis: Scientists estimated how many nucleated cells there were by amplifying reference gene primers. Sequencing was performed with immunoSEQ multiplex PCR; in TCRdb, only in-frame clones are kept and a portion is missing. The DNA was the basis for D and trimming; V, J and clone size are from that table. The sample consists of about 140,000 clones, roughly 87% of them appearing once. J is TRBJ1-3 and V is TRBV20-1; a weak D match, TRBD1 (5 bases). Sequenced sample: peripheral blood. The sequence came from a man aged 70 or older with acute or convalescent COVID-19. CDR3 residues: CSASGGRGGNTIYF. For the CDR3, the DNA is TGCAGTGCTAGTGGGGGAAGGGGTGGAAACACCATATATTTT.